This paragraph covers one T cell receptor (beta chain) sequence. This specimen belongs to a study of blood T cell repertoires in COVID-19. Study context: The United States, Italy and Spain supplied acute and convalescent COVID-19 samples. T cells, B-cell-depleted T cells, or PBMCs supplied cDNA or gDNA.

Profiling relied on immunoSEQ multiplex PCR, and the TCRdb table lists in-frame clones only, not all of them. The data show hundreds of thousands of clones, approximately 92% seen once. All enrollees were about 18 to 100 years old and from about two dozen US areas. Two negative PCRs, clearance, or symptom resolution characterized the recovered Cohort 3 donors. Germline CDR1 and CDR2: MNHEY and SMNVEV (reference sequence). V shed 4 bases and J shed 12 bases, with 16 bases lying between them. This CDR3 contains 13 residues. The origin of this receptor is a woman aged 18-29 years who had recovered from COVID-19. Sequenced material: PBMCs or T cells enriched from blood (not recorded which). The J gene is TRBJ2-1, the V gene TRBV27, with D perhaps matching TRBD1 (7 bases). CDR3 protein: CASSSGGGFRQFF. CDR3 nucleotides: TGTGCCAGCAGTTCAGGAGGGGGCTTTCGGCAGTTCTTC.